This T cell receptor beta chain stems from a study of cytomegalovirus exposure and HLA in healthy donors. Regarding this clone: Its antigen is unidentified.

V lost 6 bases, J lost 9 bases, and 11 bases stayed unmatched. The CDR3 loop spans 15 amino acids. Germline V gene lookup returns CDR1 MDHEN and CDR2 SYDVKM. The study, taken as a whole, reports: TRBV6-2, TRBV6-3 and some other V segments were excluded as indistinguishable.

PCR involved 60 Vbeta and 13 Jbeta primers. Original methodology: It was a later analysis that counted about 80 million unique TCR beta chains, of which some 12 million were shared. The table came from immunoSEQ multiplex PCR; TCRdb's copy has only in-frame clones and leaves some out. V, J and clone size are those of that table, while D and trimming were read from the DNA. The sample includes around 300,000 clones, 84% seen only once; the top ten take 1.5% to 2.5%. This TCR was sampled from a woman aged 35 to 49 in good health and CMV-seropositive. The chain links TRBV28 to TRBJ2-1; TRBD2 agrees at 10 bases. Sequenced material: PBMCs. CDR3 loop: CASRSLAGPSGEQFF. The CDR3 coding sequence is TGTGCCAGCAGGTCACTAGCGGGGCCCAGCGGTGAGCAGTTCTTC.